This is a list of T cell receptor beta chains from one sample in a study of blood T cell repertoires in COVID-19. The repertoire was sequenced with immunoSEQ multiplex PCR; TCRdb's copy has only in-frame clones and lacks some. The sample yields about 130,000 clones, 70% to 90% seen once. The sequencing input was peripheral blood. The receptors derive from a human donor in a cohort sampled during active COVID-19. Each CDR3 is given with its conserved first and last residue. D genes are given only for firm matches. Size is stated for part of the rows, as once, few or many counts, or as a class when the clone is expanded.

CASSPRWGGPTSKGYTF TGTGCCAGCAGCCCGCGGTGGGGGGGGCCGACTAGTAAGGGCTACACCTTC TRBJ1-2 . . TRBV5-5
CASSPAPGEYGYTF TGCGCCAGCAGCCCGGCCCCAGGGGAGTACGGCTACACCTTC TRBJ1-2 . . TRBV5-1
CASSTIGGRGSYEQYF TGTGCCAGCAGCACTATCGGGGGCAGGGGGTCATACGAGCAGTACTTC TRBJ2-7 once . TRBV11-2
CASSLNRFTEQYF TGCGCCAGCAGCTTAAACAGGTTTACCGAGCAGTACTTC TRBJ2-7 . . TRBV5-1
CASSVDDRVVMGTEAFF TGTGCCAGCAGCGTAGACGACAGGGTAGTTATGGGCACTGAAGCTTTCTTT TRBJ1-1 once TRBD1 TRBV9
CASSPLRGGRPFF TGTGCCAGCAGCCCACTCCGGGGGGGGAGGCCTTTCTTT TRBJ1-1 . . TRBV28
CASSDQSGRDWGYTF TGTGCCAGCAGTGATCAATCCGGCAGGGACTGGGGCTACACCTTC TRBJ1-2 . . TRBV6-1
CASSSVGLEQFF TGTGCCAGCAGCTCGGTTGGACTTGAGCAGTTCTTC TRBJ2-1 few . TRBV5-6
CASSILGASNTDTQYF TGTGCCAGTAGTATACTTGGGGCAAGCAACACAGATACGCAGTATTTT TRBJ2-3 . . TRBV19
CASSSRAGTNEKLFF TGTGCCAGTAGTTCCCGCGCGGGGACTAATGAAAAACTGTTTTTT TRBJ1-4 . . TRBV19
CASRRGTGFGEQFF TGTGCCAGCAGGAGGGGGACAGGCTTTGGGGAGCAGTTCTTC TRBJ2-1 . TRBD1 TRBV7-9
CASSSGTSGQETQYF TGTGCCAGCAGCTCAGGGACATCGGGCCAAGAGACCCAGTACTTC TRBJ2-5 . . TRBV7-9
CASQGSLDYEQYF TGTGCCAGCCAGGGCTCTCTGGATTACGAGCAGTACTTC TRBJ2-7 many . TRBV6-6
CASSQGQVQEKLFF TGTGCCAGCAGCCAAGGACAGGTCCAGGAAAAACTGTTTTTT TRBJ1-4 . . TRBV3-1/TRBV3-2
CASSLAGDKVHGYTF TGTGCCAGCAGCTTGGCCGGGGACAAAGTCCATGGCTACACCTTC TRBJ1-2 . . TRBV5-4
CASSRSGGRNEQFF TGTGCCAGCAGCCGGAGCGGGGGGAGAAATGAGCAGTTCTTC TRBJ2-1 . TRBD2 TRBV3-1/TRBV3-2
CSASGGYTQYF TGCAGTGCTAGTGGAGGGTATACGCAGTATTTT TRBJ2-3 . . TRBV20-1
CASSLERGGAPDTQYF TGTGCCAGCAGCTTGGAGCGGGGGGGAGCTCCAGATACGCAGTATTTT TRBJ2-3 . TRBD2 TRBV13
CAIHGSGGEAFF TGTGCCATCCACGGGTCGGGGGGTGAAGCTTTCTTT TRBJ1-1 . . TRBV10-3
CASSLNLAGASSGGELFF TGCGCCAGCAGCTTGAATCTAGCGGGGGCCTCATCGGGCGGGGAGCTGTTTTTT TRBJ2-2 . TRBD2 TRBV5-1
CATSDPTVDTGELFF TGTGCCACCAGTGACCCTACAGTCGACACCGGGGAGCTGTTTTTT TRBJ2-2 . . TRBV24-1
CASRPPGGYGTDTQYF TGTGCCAGCAGACCCCCGGGGGGGTACGGCACAGATACGCAGTATTTT TRBJ2-3 . TRBD2 TRBV2
CASSESTGNQPQHF TGTGCCAGCAGTGAGAGTACCGGCAATCAGCCCCAGCATTTT TRBJ1-5 . . TRBV6-1